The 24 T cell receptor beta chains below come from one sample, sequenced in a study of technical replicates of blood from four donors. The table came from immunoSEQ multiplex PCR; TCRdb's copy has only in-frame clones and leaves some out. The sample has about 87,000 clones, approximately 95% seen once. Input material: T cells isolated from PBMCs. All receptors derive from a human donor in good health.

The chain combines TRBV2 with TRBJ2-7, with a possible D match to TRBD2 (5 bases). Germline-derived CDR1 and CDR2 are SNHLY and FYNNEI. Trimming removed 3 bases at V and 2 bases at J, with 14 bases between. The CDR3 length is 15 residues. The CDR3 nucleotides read TGTGCCAGCAGTGAGAGCGGCCACCTTCCCTACGAGCAGTACTTC. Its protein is CASSESGHLPYEQYF.

In DNA form, the CDR3 reads TGTGCCAGCAGCGTTCACATGTACACTGAAGCTTTCTTT. This codes for CASSVHMYTEAFF. V is TRBV9 and J is TRBJ1-1; D remains unclear. Germline loops: CDR1 SGDLS, CDR2 YYNGEE. This CDR3 comprises 13 residues. V was cut by 2 bases and J by 3 bases, with 8 bases left in between.

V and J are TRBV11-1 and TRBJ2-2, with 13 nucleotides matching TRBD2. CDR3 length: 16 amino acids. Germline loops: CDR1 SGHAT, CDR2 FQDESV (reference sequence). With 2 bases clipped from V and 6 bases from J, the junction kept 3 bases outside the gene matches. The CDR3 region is CASSLRTSGSAGELFF. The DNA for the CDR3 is TGTGCCAGCAGCTTACGGACTAGCGGGAGCGCCGGGGAGCTGTTTTTT.

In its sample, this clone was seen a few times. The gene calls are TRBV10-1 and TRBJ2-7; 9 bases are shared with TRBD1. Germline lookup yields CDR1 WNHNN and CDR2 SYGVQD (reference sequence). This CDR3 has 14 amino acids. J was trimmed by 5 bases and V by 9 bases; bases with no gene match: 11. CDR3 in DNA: TGCGCCAGAAGCATAGGGACAGGGTCCCACGAGCAGTACTTC. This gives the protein CARSIGTGSHEQYF.

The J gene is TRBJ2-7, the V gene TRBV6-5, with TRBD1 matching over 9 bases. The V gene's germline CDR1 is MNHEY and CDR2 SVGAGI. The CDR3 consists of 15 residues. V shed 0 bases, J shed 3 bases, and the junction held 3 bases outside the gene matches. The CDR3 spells CASSYSGQGFYEQYF. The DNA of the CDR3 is TGTGCCAGCAGTTACTCGGGACAGGGTTTCTACGAGCAGTACTTC.

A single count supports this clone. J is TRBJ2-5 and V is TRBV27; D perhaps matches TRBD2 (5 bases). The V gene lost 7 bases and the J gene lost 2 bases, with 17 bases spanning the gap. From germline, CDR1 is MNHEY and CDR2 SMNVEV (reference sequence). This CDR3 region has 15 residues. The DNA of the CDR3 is TGTGCCAGCACCTCCTTTGGGGAGAAGCAAGAGACCCAGTACTTC. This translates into CASTSFGEKQETQYF.

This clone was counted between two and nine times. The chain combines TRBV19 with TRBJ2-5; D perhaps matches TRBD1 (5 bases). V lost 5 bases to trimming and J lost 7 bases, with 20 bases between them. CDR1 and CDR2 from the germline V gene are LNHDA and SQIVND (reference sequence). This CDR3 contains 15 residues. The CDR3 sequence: CASSLWGRRSGTQYF. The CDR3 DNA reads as TGTGCCAGTAGTTTGTGGGGCAGGCGATCCGGGACCCAGTACTTC.

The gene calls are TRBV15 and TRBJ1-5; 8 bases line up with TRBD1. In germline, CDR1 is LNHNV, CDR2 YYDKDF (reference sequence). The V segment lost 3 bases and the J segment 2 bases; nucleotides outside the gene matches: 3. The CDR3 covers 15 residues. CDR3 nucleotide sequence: TGTGCCACCAGCAGGGACAGGGCTGGCAATCAGCCCCAGCATTTT. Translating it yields CATSRDRAGNQPQHF.

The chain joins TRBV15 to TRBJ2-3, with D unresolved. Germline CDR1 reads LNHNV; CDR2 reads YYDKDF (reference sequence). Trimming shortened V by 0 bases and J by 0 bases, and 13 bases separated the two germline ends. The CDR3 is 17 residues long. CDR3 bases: TGTGCCACCAGCAGAGATCTTAGAGAGACTAGCACAGATACGCAGTATTTT. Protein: CATSRDLRETSTDTQYF.

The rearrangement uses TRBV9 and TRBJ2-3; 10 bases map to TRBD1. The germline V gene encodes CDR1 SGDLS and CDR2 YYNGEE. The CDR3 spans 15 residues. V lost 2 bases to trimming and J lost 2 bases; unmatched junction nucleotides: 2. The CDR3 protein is CASSVRQGATDTQYF. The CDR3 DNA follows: TGTGCCAGCAGCGTCCGACAGGGGGCCACAGATACGCAGTATTTT.

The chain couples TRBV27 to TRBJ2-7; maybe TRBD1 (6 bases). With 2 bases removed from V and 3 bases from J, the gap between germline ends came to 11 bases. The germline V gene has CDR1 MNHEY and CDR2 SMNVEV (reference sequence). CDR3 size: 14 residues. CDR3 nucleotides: TGTGCCAGCAGTTTAGGGGGACAACACTACGAGCAGTACTTC. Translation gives CASSLGGQHYEQYF.

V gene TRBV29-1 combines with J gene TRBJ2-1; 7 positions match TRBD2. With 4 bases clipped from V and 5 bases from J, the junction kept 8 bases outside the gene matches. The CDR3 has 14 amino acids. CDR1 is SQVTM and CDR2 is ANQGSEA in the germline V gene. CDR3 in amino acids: CSVVWEGLDNEQFF. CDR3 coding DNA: TGCAGCGTTGTATGGGAGGGCCTCGACAATGAGCAGTTCTTC.

The CDR3 DNA follows: TGTGCCAGCAGTGAAGTAGTGACAATTTACGATACGCAGTATTTT. Its translation: CASSEVVTIYDTQYF. The chain recombines TRBV6-1 with TRBJ2-3; D not certain. CDR3 length: 15 amino acids. The germline V gene encodes CDR1 MNHNS and CDR2 SASEGT. The V end was cut by 1 base, the J end by 6 bases, with 14 bases between.

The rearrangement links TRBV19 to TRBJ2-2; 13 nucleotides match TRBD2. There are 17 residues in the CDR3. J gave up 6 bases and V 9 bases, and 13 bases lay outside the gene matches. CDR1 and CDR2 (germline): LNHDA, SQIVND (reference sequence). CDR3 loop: CASLSPLLAGGSGELFF. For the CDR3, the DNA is TGTGCCAGCCTCTCGCCCTTACTAGCGGGAGGGTCCGGGGAGCTGTTTTTT.

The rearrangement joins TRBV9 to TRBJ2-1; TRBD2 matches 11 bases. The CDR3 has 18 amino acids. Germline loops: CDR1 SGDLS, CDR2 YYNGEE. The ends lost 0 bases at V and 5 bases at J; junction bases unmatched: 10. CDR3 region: CASSVELAGARGDNEQFF. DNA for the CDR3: TGTGCCAGCAGCGTAGAACTAGCGGGAGCCCGGGGGGACAATGAGCAGTTCTTC.

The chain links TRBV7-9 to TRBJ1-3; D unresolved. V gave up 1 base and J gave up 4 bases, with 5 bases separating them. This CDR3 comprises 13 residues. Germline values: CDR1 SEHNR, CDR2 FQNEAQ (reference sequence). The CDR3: CASSLDMGNTIYF. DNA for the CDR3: TGTGCCAGCAGCTTAGACATGGGAAACACCATATATTTT.

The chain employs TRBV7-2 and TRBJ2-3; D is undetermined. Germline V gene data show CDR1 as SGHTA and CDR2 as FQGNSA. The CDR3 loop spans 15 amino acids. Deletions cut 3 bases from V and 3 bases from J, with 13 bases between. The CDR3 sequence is CASSFLSPQTDTQYF. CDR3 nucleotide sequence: TGTGCCAGCAGCTTCCTTTCGCCACAGACAGATACGCAGTATTTT.

CDR3 amino acids: CASTTGGLNQPQHF. In nucleotides, the CDR3 is TGTGCCAGCACGACAGGGGGCCTTAATCAGCCCCAGCATTTT. V usage is TRBV28 and J usage is TRBJ1-5, with 10 bases matching TRBD1. V was clipped by 7 bases and J by 4 bases; unmatched bases: 4. CDR1 is MDHEN, CDR2 SYDVKM, per germline. There are 14 residues in the CDR3.

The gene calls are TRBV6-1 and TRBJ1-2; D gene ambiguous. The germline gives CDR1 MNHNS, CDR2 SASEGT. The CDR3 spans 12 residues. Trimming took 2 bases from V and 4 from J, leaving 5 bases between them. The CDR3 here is CASSEQSYGYTF. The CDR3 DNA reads TGTGCCAGCAGTGAACAGTCCTATGGCTACACCTTC.

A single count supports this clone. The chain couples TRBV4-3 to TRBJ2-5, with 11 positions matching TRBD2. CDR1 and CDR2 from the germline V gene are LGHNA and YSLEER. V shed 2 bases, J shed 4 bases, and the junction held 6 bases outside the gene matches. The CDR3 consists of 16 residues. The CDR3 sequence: CASSQNSLAGGETQYF. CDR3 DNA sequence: TGCGCCAGCAGCCAAAACTCCCTAGCGGGAGGAGAGACCCAGTACTTC.

CDR3: CASSSGTGTYGYTF. In nucleotides, the CDR3 is TGTGCCAGCAGCTCGGGCACAGGGACCTATGGCTACACCTTC. V is TRBV7-8 and J is TRBJ1-2, with D tentatively TRBD1 (6 bases). The CDR3 contains 14 residues. Looked up from germline, CDR1 is SGHVS and CDR2 is FQNEAQ. V dropped 4 bases and J dropped 4 bases, with 13 bases sitting between them.

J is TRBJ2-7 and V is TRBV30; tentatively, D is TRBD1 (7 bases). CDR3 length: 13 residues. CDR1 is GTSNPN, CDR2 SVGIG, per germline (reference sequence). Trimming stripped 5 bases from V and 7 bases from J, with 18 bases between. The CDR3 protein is CAWQGGPVLEQYF. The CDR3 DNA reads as TGTGCCTGGCAGGGGGGCCCCGTCCTGGAGCAGTACTTC.

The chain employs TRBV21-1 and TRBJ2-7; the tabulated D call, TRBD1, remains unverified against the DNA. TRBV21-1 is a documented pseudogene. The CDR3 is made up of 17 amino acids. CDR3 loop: CASGEPGQWEKDYEQYF. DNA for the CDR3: TGTGCCAGCGGGGAACCGGGACAGTGGGAAAAAGACTACGAGCAGTACTTC.

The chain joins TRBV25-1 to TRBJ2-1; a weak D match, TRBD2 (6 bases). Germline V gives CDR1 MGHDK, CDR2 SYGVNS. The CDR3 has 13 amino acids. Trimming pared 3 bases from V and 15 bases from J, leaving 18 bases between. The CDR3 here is CASSDGGRSRPFF. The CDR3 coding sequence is TGTGCCAGCAGTGACGGAGGGCGGTCGCGCCCGTTCTTC.